This TCR beta chain was sequenced during a study of blood T cells in healthy people across ages. In its sample, this clonotype was seen a few times. Its matching antigen is unknown. Study outcomes and limitations: A roughly linear age-dependent decrease characterized TCR beta diversity per million T cells.

This CDR3 has 13 amino acids. CDR1 and CDR2 (germline): MNHEY, SMNVEV (reference sequence). The V gene lost 2 bases and the J gene lost 1 base, with 5 bases spanning the gap. Combining a sample-barcoded 5' primer with a J-beta primer mix, a second PCR ran for about 6 to 12 cycles. TCRdb re-derived calls from the 5' RACE reads in MiXCR, one entry per CDR3 protein. The table has more than 800,000 distinct CDR3 sequences, 40% to 50% seen once. J is TRBJ2-5 and V is TRBV27; D unresolved. This sequence was found in a woman aged 55-70 years in good health. Input material: blood. The CDR3 sequence is CASSLIGQETQYF. The CDR3 DNA reads TGTGCCAGCAGTTTAATCGGCCAAGAGACCCAGTACTTC.